This TCR beta chain was captured by sequencing in a study of response to subunit inactivated influenza vaccine. A single record per CDR3 protein comes from TCRdb applying MiXCR to the RT-PCR reads. The profile shows a few hundred thousand distinct CDR3 sequences, less than 15% of them singletons. The CDR3 length is 16 residues. With 1 base clipped from V and 0 bases from J, the junction kept 5 bases outside the gene matches. Germline V lookup: CDR1 MGHRA, CDR2 YSYEKL. The sequences come from non-naive T cells sorted from PBMCs, collected roughly 2 weeks before vaccination. The sequence came from a man aged 50-59 years who received an inactivated influenza vaccine. The gene calls are TRBV4-1 and TRBJ1-1; 7 bases are a match to TRBD1. This CDR3 reads CASSQGTGTMNTEAFF. Here the CDR3 DNA reads TGCGCCAGCAGCCAAGGGACAGGAACCATGAACACTGAAGCTTTCTTT.